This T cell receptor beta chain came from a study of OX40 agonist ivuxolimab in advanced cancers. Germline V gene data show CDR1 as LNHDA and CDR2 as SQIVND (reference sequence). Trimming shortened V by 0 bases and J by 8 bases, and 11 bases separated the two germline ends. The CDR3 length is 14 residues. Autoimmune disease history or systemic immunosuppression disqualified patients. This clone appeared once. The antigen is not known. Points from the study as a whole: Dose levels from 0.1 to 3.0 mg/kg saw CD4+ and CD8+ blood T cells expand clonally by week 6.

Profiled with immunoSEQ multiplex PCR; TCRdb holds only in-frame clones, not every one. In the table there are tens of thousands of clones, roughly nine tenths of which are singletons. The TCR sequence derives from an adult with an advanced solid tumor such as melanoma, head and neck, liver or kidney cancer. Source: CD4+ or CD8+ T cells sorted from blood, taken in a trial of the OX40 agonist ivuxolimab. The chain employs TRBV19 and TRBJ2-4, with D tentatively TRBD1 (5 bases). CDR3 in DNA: TGTGCCAGTAGTATAGACAGGGAATTTGACATTCAGTACTTC. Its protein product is CASSIDREFDIQYF.